What follows are 9 T cell receptor beta chains derived from one specimen sequenced in a study of control samples from healthy donors and cancer patients. Assay: immunoSEQ multiplex PCR; the TCRdb copy retains only in-frame clones and omits some. The table lists more than 95,000 clones, 83% of them singletons. Input material: blood. All receptors derive from a woman in her fifties or sixties in good health.

The genes are TRBV7-6 and TRBJ1-1, with 7 bases identical to TRBD1. V gave up 2 bases and J gave up 1 base; unmatched junction bases: 4. The CDR3 runs to 15 residues. Germline V gene data show CDR1 as SGHVS and CDR2 as FNYEAQ. The CDR3 reads CASSLLQGRNTEAFF. The CDR3 nucleotides are TGTGCCAGCAGCTTACTACAGGGGCGGAACACTGAAGCTTTCTTT.

This chain joins TRBV4-2 and TRBJ1-6; 8 positions agree with TRBD1. CDR3 length: 14 amino acids. CDR1 and CDR2 from the germline V gene are LGHNA and YNFKEQ. The V and J ends lost 0 bases and 9 bases, in that order; junction bases with no gene match: 1. This CDR3 is CASSQDRGPSPLHF. The DNA for the CDR3 is TGTGCCAGCAGCCAAGACAGGGGGCCTTCACCCCTCCACTTT.

CDR3 in DNA: TGTGCCATCAGTGGCGGGACAACTAATGAAAAACTGTTTTTT. The encoded protein is CAISGGTTNEKLFF. The chain is built from TRBV10-3 and TRBJ1-4; D unclear. This CDR3 is 14 amino acids long. The V gene's germline CDR1 is ENHRY and CDR2 SYGVKD. V was shortened by 4 bases and J by 0 bases, with 6 bases between the two germline ends.

This chain links TRBV4-3 with TRBJ2-7; perhaps TRBD2 as D (5 bases). This CDR3 has 16 amino acids. Germline CDR1 reads LGHNA; CDR2 reads YSLEER. V was clipped by 0 bases and J by 0 bases, with 12 bases between them. CDR3 sequence: CASSQDLSGTSYEQYF. CDR3 sequence (DNA): TGCGCCAGCAGCCAAGATCTGAGCGGAACCTCCTACGAGCAGTACTTC.

The chain carries TRBV11-3 and TRBJ1-4, with TRBD1 matching 7 bases. With V trimmed by 1 base and J by 0 bases, 2 bases remained unmatched. Germline V lookup: CDR1 SGHNT, CDR2 YENEEA. The length of the CDR3 is 16 residues. The CDR3 loop reads CASSLGQGATNEKLFF. The CDR3 bases are TGTGCCAGCAGCTTAGGACAGGGCGCAACTAATGAAAAACTGTTTTTT.

The V gene is TRBV19, the J gene TRBJ2-3; D is perhaps TRBD1 or TRBD2 (6 bases each). The ends were cut back, 1 base at V and 3 bases at J, with 14 bases in the middle. This CDR3 region has 16 residues. Germline loops: CDR1 LNHDA, CDR2 SQIVND (reference sequence). In nucleotides, the CDR3 is TGTGCCAGTAGTATAGTTGGAGGGGGGAAGACAGATACGCAGTATTTT. Protein sequence: CASSIVGGGKTDTQYF.

The rearrangement links TRBV19 to TRBJ2-1, with 7 bases that match TRBD1. Germline V gene lookup returns CDR1 LNHDA and CDR2 SQIVND (reference sequence). Trimming removed 3 bases from V and 4 bases from J; junction bases left unmatched: 3. The CDR3 totals 14 residues. The CDR3 DNA follows: TGTGCCAGTAGTATCTCGGGACAGTACAATGAGCAGTTCTTC. Protein sequence: CASSISGQYNEQFF.

This chain connects TRBV7-9 to TRBJ2-7, with TRBD1 matching over 8 bases. This CDR3 region has 16 residues. Germline V gene lookup returns CDR1 SEHNR and CDR2 FQNEAQ (reference sequence). V gave up 5 bases and J gave up 3 bases; unmatched junction bases: 12. As DNA, the CDR3 is TGTGCCAGCAGCATCTTGCAGGGACAGGAGCGCTACGAGCAGTACTTC. Translation gives CASSILQGQERYEQYF.

The CDR3 sequence is CASTSPGQVLTSTDTQYF. DNA for the CDR3: TGTGCCAGTACCTCTCCGGGACAGGTCCTAACTAGCACAGATACGCAGTATTTT. J is TRBJ2-3 and V is TRBV19, with 8 bases identical to TRBD1. This CDR3 is built from 18 residues. The germline V gene encodes CDR1 LNHDA and CDR2 SQIVND (reference sequence). The ends lost 7 bases at V and 0 bases at J; junction bases unmatched: 15.